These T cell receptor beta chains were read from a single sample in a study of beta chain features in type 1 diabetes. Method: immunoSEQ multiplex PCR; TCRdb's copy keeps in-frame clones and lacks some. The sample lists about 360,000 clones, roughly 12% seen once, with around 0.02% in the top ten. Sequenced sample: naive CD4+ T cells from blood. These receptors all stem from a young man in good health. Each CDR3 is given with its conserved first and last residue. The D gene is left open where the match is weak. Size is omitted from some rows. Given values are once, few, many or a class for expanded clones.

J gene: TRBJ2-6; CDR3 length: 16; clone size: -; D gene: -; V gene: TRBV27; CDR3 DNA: TGTGCCAGCAGTTTAATACGGTTGTCTGGGGCCAACGTCCTGACTTTC; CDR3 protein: CASSLIRLSGANVLTF
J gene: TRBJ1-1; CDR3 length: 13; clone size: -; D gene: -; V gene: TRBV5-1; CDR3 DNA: TGCGCCAGCAGCTTGATCAGGGACACTGAAGCTTTCTTT; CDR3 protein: CASSLIRDTEAFF
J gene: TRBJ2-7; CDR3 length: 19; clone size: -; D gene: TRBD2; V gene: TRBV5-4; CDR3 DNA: TGTGCCAGCAGCTTGGATAGCGGGAGGCCTTTCGGGAGCTCCTACGAGCAGTACTTC; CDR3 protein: CASSLDSGRPFGSSYEQYF
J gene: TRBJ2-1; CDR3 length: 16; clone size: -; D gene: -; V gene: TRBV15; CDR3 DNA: TGTGCCACCAGCCGCCGGCACAGGGAAGGTCACAATGAGCAGTTCTTC; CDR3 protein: CATSRRHREGHNEQFF
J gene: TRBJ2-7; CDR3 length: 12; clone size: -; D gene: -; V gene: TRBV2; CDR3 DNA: TGTGCCAGCAGTGAGGCAGGCTACGAGCAGTACTTC; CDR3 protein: CASSEAGYEQYF
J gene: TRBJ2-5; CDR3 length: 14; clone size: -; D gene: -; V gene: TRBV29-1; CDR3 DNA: TGCAGCGTTGAAGATCCCAGCGTCCGGGAGACCCAGTACTTC; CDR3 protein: CSVEDPSVRETQYF
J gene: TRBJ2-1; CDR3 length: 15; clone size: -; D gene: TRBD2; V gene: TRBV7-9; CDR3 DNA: TGTGCCGCACGGCTAGCGGGAGGGCCATTCAATGAGCAGTTCTTC; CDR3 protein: CAARLAGGPFNEQFF
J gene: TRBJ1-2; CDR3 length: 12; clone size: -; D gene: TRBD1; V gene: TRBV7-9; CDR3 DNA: TGTGCCAGCAGCCAGGACAGGGGGCAAGGAACCTTC; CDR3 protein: CASSQDRGQGTF
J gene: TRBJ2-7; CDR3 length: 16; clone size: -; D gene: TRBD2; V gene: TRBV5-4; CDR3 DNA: TGTGCCAGCAGCTTGGATAGCGGGGGGGGTTGGGGCGAGCAGTACTTC; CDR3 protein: CASSLDSGGGWGEQYF
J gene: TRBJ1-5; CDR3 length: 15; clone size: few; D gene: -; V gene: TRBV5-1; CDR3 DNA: TGCGCCAGCAGCTTGATTGGGGGCAGCAATCAGCCCCAGCATTTT; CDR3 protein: CASSLIGGSNQPQHF
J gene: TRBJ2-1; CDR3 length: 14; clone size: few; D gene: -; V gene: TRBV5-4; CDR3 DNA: TGTGCCAGCGCCTCCAGGGGATTCTACAATGAGCAGTTCTTC; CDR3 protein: CASASRGFYNEQFF
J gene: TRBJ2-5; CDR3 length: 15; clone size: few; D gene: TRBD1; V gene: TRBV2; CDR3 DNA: TGTGCCAGCAGGACCGGGACAGGGGGCACAGAGACCCAGTACTTC; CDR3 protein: CASRTGTGGTETQYF
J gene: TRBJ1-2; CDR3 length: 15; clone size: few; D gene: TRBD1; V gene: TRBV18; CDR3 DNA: TGTGCCAGCTCACCGACAGGGGGGAATAACTATGGCTACACCTTC; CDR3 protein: CASSPTGGNNYGYTF
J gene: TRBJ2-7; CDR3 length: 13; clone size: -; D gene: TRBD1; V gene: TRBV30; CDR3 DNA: TGTGCCTGGAGTCAAGGGGGCACCTACGAGCAGTACTTC; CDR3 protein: CAWSQGGTYEQYF
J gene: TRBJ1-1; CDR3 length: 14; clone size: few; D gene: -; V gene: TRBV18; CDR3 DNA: TGTGCCAGCTCACCAGCGGCGACGAACACTGAAGCTTTCTTT; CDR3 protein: CASSPAATNTEAFF
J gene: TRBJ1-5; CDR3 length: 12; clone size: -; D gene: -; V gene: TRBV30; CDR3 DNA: TGTGCCTGGAGTCTTATCAATCAGCCCCAGCATTTT; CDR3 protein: CAWSLINQPQHF
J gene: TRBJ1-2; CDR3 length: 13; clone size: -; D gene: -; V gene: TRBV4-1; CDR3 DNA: TGCGCCAGCAGCCAGAGAGGAAACTATGGCTACACCTTC; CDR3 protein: CASSQRGNYGYTF
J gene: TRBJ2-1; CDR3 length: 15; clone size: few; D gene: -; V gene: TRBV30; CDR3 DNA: TGTGCAACAGGGAAGGTTATATTAGGGTACAATGAGCAGTTCTTC; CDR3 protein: CATGKVILGYNEQFF
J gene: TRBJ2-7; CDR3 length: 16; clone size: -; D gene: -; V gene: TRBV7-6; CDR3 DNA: TGTGCCAGCAGCTCTACCCCCGGACAGATCGGCTACGAGCAGTACTTC; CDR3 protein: CASSSTPGQIGYEQYF
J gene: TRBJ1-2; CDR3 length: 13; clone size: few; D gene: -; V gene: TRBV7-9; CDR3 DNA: TGTGCCAGCAGCTTAGGACAGGACTATGGCTACACCTTC; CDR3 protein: CASSLGQDYGYTF
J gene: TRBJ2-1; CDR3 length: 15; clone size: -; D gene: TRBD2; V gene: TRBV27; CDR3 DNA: TGTGCCAGCAGTTTAAATGGCGGGGGGTTGGGTGAGCAGTTCTTC; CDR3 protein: CASSLNGGGLGEQFF
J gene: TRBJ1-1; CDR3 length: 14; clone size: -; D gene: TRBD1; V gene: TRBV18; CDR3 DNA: TGTGCCAGCTCGTGGGACAGAGACAACACTGAAGCTTTCTTT; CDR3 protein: CASSWDRDNTEAFF
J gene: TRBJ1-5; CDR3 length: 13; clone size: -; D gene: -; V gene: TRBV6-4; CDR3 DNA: TGTGCCAGCAGCACAGAAAGCAATCAGCCCCAGCATTTT; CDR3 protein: CASSTESNQPQHF
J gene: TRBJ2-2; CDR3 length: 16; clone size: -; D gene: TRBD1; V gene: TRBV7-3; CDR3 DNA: TGTGCCAGCAGGTCGACAGGGTCGGCGAACACCGGGGAGCTGTTTTTT; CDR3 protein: CASRSTGSANTGELFF
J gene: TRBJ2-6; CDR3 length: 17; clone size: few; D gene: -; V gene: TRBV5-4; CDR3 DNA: TGTGCCAGCAGCTCGCCTTCAGGGGGGACTGGGGCCAACGTCCTGACTTTC; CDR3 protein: CASSSPSGGTGANVLTF
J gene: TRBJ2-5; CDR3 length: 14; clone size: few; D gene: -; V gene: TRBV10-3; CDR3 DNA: TGTGCCATCAGTGAGACTGAGGGCAGGGGCCCCCCGTACTTC; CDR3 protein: CAISETEGRGPPYF
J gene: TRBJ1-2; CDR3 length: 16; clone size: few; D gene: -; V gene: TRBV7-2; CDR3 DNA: TGTGCCAGCAGCTTAGGGGGGACACCTATTAACTATGGCTACACCTTC; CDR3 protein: CASSLGGTPINYGYTF
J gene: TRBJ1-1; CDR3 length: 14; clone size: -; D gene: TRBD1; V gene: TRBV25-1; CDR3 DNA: TGTGCCAGCACCGGGACAGGGGCGAACACTGAAGCTTTCTTT; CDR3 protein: CASTGTGANTEAFF
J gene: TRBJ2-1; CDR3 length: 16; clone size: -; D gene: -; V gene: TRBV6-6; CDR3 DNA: TGTGCCAGCAGTTACTCGCTAGGAAGCTCCTACAATGAGCAGTTCTTC; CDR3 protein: CASSYSLGSSYNEQFF
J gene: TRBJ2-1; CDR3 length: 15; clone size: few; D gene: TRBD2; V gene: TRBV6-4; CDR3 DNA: TGTGCCAGCAGTGACCGGGGACTAGCTATCAATGAGCAGTTCTTC; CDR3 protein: CASSDRGLAINEQFF
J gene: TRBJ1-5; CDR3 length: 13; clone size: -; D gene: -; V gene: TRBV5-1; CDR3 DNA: TGCGCCAGCAGCTTGGACGGGAATCAGCCCCAGCATTTT; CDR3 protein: CASSLDGNQPQHF
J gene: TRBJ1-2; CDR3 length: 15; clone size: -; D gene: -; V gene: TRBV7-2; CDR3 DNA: TGTGCCAGCAGTTTAAAAGGGGGACGCCCAAGAGGCTACACCTTC; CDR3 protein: CASSLKGGRPRGYTF
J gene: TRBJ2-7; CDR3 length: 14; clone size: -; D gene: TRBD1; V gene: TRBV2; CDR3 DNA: TGTGCCAGCAAATCCCAGGGGGCTATCTACGAGCAGTACTTC; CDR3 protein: CASKSQGAIYEQYF
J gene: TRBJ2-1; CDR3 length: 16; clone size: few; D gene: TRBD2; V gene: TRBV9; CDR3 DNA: TGTGCCAGCAGCGTAGATCCGGCGGGGGGTTACAATGAGCAGTTCTTC; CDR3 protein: CASSVDPAGGYNEQFF
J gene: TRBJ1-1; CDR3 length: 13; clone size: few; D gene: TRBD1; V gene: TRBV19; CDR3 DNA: TGTGCCAGTAGAAATGGACAGGGTACTGAAGCTTTCTTT; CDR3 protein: CASRNGQGTEAFF
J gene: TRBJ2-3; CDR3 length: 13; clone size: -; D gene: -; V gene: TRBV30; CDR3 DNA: TGTGCCTGGAATGGCGGGAGCACAGATACGCAGTATTTT; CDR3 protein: CAWNGGSTDTQYF
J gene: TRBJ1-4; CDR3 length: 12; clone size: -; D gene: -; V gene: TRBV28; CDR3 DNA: TGTGCCAGCAGTCCTTATAATGAAAAACTGTTTTTT; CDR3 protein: CASSPYNEKLFF
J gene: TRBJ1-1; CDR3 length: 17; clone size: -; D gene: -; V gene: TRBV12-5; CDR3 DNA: TGTGCTAGTGGTTTGGTCCCCCAACGAACCTACTACACTGAAGCTTTCTTT; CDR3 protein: CASGLVPQRTYYTEAFF
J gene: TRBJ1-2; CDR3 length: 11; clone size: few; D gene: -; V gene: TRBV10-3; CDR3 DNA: TGTGCCATCAGTGAGTCGAGAGGCTACACCTTC; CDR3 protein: CAISESRGYTF
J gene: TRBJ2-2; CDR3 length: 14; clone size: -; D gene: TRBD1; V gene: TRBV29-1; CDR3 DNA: TGCAGCGTGGGACAGAGATCGAACACCGGGGAGCTGTTTTTT; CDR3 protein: CSVGQRSNTGELFF
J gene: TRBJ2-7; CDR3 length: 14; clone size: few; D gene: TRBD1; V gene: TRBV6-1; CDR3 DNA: TGTGCCAGCAGTCCCCGCACAGGGGCTAGCGAGCAGTACTTC; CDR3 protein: CASSPRTGASEQYF
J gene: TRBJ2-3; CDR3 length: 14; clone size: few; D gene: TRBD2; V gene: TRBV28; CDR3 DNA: TGTGCCAGCAGTTTGGACGGGAGGGGGGATACGCAGTATTTT; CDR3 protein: CASSLDGRGDTQYF
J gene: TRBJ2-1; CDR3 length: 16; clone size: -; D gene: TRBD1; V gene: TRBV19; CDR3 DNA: TGTGCCAGTAGCTCACAGGGGTCAAACCCTTACAATGAGCAGTTCTTC; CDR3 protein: CASSSQGSNPYNEQFF
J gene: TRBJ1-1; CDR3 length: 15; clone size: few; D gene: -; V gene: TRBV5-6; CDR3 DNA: TGTGCCAGCAGCAAAACCGGGACACTGAACACTGAAGCTTTCTTT; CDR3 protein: CASSKTGTLNTEAFF
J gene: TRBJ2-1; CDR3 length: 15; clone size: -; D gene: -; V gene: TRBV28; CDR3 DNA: TGTGCCAGCAGTCCCCTTTGGCACGGGCAGGGTGAGCAGTTCTTC; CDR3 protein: CASSPLWHGQGEQFF
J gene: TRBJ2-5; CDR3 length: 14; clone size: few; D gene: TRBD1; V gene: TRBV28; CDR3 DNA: TGTGCCAGCAGTTTGCAGGGGGCTAGGGAGACCCAGTACTTC; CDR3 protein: CASSLQGARETQYF
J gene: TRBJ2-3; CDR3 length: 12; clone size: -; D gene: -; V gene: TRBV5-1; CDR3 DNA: TGCGCCAGCAGCTTGGTCGCAGATACGCAGTATTTT; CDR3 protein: CASSLVADTQYF
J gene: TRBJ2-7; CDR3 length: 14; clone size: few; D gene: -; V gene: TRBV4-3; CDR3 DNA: TGCGCCAGCAGCCCCGGTGGGAGTATCTACGAGCAGTACTTC; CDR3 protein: CASSPGGSIYEQYF
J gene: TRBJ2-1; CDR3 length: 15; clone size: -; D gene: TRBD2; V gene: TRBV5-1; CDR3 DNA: TGCGCCAGCAGCAGGCTAGCGGACTCCTACAATGAGCAGTTCTTC; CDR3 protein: CASSRLADSYNEQFF
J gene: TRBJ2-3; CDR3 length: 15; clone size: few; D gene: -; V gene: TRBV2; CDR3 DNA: TGTGCCAGCAGGTCGGGACTCCTTAGCACAGATACGCAGTATTTT; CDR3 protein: CASRSGLLSTDTQYF
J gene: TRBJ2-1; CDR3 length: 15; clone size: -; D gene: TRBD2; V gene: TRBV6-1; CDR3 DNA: TGTGCCAGCAGTTCCGGGACTAGCGGATACAATGAGCAGTTCTTC; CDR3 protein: CASSSGTSGYNEQFF
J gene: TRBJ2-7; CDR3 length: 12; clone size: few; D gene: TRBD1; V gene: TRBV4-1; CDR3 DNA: TGCGCCAGCAGCCAACCAGGGGGCGAGCAGTACTTC; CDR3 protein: CASSQPGGEQYF
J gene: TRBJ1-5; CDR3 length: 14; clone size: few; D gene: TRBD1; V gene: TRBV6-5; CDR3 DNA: TGTGCCAGCAGATCGGACAGGGATGGTCAGCCCCAGCATTTT; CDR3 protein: CASRSDRDGQPQHF
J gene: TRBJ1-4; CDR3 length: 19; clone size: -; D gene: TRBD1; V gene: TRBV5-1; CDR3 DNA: TGCGCCAGCAGCTCCCTCCGTTCCGGGACAGGACTAACTAATGAAAAACTGTTTTTT; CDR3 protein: CASSSLRSGTGLTNEKLFF